This T cell receptor beta chain was documented in a study of blood T cell repertoires in COVID-19. Study overall: Acute and convalescent COVID-19 specimens originated in the United States, Italy and Spain. T cells, B-cell-depleted T cells, or PBMCs provided the cDNA or gDNA that served as material.

The sample holds a few counts of this clone. The CDR3 has 17 amino acids. Original processing methods: The authors estimated nucleated cell counts from reference gene primer amplification. Sequenced by immunoSEQ multiplex PCR; TCRdb stores in-frame clones only, minus some. That table gives V, J and clone size, and the DNA gave D and trimming. The data contain approximately 100,000 clones, around 72% of them seen just once; the ten biggest clones take up approximately 24%. Material: peripheral blood. The receptor comes from a man between 65 and 79 years old with acute or convalescent COVID-19. The genes are TRBV21-1 and TRBJ1-2. TRBV21-1 counts as a pseudogene. The CDR3 sequence is CASSKDGRPHAGYGYTF. The DNA of the CDR3 is TGTGCCAGCAGCAAAGATGGGCGGCCACACGCGGGCTATGGCTACACCTTC.